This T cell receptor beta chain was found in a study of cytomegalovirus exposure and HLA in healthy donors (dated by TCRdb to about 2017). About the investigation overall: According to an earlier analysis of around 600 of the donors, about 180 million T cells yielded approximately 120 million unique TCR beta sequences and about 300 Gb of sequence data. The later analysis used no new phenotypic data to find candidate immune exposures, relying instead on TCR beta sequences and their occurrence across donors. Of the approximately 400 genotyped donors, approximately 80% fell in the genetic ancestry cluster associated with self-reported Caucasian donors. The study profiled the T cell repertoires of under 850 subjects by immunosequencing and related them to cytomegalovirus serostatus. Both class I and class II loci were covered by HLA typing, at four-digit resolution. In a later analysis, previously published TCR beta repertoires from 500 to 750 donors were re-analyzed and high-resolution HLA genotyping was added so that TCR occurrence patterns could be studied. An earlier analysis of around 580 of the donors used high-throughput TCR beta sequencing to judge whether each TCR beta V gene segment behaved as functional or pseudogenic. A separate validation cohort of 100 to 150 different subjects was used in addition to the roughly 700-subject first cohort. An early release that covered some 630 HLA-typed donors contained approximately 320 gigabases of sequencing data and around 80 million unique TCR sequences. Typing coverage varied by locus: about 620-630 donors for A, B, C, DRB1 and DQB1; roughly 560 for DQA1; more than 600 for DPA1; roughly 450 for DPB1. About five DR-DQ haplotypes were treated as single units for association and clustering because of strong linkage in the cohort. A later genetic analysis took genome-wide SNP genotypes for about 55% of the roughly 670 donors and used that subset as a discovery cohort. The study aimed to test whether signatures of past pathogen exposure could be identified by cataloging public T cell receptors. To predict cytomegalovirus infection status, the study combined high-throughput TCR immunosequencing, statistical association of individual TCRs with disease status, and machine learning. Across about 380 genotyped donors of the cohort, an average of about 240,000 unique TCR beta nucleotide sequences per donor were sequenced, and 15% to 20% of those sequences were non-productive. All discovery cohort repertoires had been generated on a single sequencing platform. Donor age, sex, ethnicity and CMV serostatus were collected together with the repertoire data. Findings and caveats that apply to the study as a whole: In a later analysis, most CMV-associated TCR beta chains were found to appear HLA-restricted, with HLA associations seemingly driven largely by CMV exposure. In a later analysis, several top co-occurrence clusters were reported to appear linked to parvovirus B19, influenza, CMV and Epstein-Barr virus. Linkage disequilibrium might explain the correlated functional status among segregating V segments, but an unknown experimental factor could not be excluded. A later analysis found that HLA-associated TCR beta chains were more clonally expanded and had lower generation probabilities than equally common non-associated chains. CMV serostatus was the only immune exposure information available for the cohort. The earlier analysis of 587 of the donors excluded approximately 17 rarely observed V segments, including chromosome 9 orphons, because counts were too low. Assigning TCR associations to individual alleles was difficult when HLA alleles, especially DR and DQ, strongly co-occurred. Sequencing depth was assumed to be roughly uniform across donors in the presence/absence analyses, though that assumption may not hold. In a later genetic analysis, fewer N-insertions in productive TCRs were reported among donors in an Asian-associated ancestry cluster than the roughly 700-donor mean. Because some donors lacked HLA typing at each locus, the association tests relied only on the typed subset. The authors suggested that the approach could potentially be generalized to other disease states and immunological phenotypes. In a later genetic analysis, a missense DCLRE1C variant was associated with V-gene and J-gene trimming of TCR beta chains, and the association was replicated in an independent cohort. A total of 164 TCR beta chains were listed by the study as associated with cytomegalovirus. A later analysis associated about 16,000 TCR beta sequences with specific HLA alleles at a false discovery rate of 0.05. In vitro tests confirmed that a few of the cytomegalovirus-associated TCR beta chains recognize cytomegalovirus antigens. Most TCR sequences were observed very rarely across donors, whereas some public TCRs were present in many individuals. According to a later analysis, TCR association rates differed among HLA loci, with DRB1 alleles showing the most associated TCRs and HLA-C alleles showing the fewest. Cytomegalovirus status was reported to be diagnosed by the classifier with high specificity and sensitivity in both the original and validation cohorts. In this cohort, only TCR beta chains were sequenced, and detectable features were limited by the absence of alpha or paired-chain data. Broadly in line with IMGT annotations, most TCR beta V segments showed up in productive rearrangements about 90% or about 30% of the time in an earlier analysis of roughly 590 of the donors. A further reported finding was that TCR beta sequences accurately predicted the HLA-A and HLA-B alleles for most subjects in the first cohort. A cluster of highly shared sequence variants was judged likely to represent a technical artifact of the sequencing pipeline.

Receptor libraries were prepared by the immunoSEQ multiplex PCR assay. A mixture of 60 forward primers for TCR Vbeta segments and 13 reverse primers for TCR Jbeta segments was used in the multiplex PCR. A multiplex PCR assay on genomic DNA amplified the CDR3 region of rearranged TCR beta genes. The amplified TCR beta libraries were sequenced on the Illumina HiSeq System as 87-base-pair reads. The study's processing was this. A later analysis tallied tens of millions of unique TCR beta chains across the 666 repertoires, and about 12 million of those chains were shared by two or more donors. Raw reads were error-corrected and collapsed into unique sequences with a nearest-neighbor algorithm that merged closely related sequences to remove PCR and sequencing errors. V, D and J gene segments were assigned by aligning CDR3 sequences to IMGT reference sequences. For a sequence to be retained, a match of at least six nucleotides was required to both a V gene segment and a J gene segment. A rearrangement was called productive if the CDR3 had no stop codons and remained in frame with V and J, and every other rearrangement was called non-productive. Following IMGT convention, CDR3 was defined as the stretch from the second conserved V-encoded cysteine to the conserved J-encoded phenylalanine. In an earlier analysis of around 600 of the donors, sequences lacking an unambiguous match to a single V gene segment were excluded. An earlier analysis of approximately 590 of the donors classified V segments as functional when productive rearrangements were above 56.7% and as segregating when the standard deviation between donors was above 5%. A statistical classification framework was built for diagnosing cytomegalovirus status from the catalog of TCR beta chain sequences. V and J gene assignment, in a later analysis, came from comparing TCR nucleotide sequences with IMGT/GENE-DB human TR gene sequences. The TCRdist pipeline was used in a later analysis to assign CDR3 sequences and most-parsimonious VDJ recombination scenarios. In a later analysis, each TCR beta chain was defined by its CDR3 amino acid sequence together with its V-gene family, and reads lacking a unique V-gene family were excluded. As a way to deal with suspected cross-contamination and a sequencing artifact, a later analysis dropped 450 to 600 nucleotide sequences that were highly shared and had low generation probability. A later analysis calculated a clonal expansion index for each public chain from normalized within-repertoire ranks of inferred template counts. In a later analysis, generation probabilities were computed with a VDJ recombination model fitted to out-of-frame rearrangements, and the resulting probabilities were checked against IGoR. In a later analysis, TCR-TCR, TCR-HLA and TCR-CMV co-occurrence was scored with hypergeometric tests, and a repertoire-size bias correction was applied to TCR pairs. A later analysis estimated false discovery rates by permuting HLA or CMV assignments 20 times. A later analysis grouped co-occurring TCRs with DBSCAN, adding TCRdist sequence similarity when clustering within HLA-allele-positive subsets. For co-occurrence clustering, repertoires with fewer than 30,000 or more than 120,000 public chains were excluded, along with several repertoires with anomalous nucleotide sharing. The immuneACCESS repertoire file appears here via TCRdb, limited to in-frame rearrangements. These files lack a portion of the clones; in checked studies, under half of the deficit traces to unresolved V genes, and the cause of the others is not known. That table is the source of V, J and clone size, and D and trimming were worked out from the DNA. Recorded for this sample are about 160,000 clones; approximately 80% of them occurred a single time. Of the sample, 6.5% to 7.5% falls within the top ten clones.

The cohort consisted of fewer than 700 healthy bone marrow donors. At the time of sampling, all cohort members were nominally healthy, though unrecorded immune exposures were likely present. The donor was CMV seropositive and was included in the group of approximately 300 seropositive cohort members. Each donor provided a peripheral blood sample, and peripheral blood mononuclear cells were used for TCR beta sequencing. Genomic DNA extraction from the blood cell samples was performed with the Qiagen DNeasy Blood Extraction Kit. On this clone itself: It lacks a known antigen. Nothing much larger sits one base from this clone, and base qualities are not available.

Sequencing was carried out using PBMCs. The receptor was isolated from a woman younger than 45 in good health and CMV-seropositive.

This receptor carries the CDR3 CASSYSAQGLSYEQYF. The DNA sequence follows: TGTGCCAGCAGTTACTCCGCGCAGGGCTTATCCTACGAGCAGTACTTC. The rearrangement joined TRBV6-6 to TRBJ2-7; the best D guess is TRBD1, with 5 bases matching. Per the germline V gene (reference sequence), MNHNY is the CDR1 and SVGAGI is the CDR2. The CDR3 runs 16 residues from the cysteine to the phenylalanine. The read is trimmed to its CDR3 DNA, 48 bases read in frame from base 1. V is reduced by 0 bases and J by 1 base, leaving a spacing of 13 bases between them.